Presented here are 32 T cell receptor beta chains from one specimen sequenced in a study of cytotoxic CD8 clonotypes in ibrutinib-treated CLL. Generated by immunoSEQ multiplex PCR, the TCRdb table keeps only in-frame clones and is missing some. Of 35,000 to 50,000 clones listed, almost 70% are singletons. The sequencing here drew on PBMCs, taken after 12 months of ibrutinib treatment. These TCRs come from a human donor with chronic lymphocytic leukemia.

The rearrangement links TRBV7-2 to TRBJ1-4; no clear D. The V gene lost 1 base and the J gene lost 3 bases, with 9 bases spanning the gap. The CDR3 totals 15 residues. CDR1 and CDR2 (germline): SGHTA, FQGNSA. The CDR3 sequence is CASSLGGVPNEKLFF. CDR3 sequence (DNA): TGTGCCAGCAGCTTAGGGGGAGTTCCTAATGAAAAACTGTTTTTT.

The chain carries TRBV6-5 and TRBJ2-7; possibly TRBD1 for D (5 bases). Trimming cost V 2 bases and J 3 bases, with 8 bases left between them. The germline V gene encodes CDR1 MNHEY and CDR2 SVGAGI. The CDR3 covers 13 residues. The CDR3 coding sequence is TGTGCCAGCAGTTACAGGGGTCACTACGAGCAGTACTTC. It encodes CASSYRGHYEQYF.

This clone was counted between two and nine times. The chain joins TRBV19 to TRBJ2-1, with TRBD1 as a possible D gene (6 bases). CDR3 size: 15 residues. Germline V CDR1 and CDR2: LNHDA, SQIVND (reference sequence). Trimming removed 4 bases from V and 4 bases from J, with 14 bases in between. CDR3 sequence (DNA): TGTGCCAGTAGTAATGGACAGACACGTTACAATGAGCAGTTCTTC. Residues: CASSNGQTRYNEQFF.

The chain combines TRBV6-5 with TRBJ1-1; 8 bases line up with TRBD1. This CDR3 has 14 amino acids. The germline CDR1 and CDR2 sequences are MNHEY and SVGAGI. With 5 bases clipped from V and 2 bases from J, the junction kept 4 bases outside the gene matches. The DNA for the CDR3 is TGTGCCAGCAGTAAAACAGGGGGAAACACTGAAGCTTTCTTT. It translates to CASSKTGGNTEAFF.

The table lists this clone with a few counts. The chain couples TRBV4-2 to TRBJ2-3, with TRBD1 matching over 9 bases. The CDR3 is made up of 15 amino acids. Germline V lookup: CDR1 LGHNA, CDR2 YNFKEQ. The V gene end was trimmed by 2 bases and the J gene end by 15 bases; junction bases not matched to a gene: 15. The CDR3 coding sequence is TGTGCCAGCAGCCAATCCCCTGCCGGGACAGGGAGTTATTATTTT. This translates into CASSQSPAGTGSYYF.

The CDR3 DNA is TGTGCCATCAGTGAGGGGACAAGGAACACTGAAGCTTTCTTT. Its translation is CAISEGTRNTEAFF. The chain employs TRBV10-3 and TRBJ1-1; D might be TRBD1 (6 bases). This CDR3 is built from 14 residues. V was pared by 2 bases and J by 1 base, with 8 bases between. Germline CDR1 reads ENHRY; CDR2 reads SYGVKD.

This clone turned up a few times. The chain couples TRBV6-1 to TRBJ1-1; D is undetermined. The V end lost 3 bases, the J end lost 0 bases, and 5 bases lay between the germline ends. Germline V CDR1 and CDR2: MNHNS, SASEGT. The CDR3 runs 13 residues. The CDR3 is CASSDAMNTEAFF. CDR3 DNA: TGTGCCAGCAGTGATGCGATGAACACTGAAGCTTTCTTT.

The chain carries TRBV7-8 and TRBJ1-1; no clear D. The CDR3 totals 13 residues. CDR1 and CDR2 (germline): SGHVS, FQNEAQ. Trimming pared 5 bases from V and 1 base from J, leaving 8 bases between. The CDR3, as DNA: TGTGCCAGCAGCCCCTTGTCGAACACTGAAGCTTTCTTT. Translated: CASSPLSNTEAFF. Looking up the rest from reference TRBV7-8 and TRBJ1-1 gives the full variable domain: GAGVSQSPRYKVAKRGQDVALRCDPISGHVSLFWYQQALGQGPEFLTYFQNEAQLDKSGLPSDRFFAERPEGSVSTLKIQRTQQEDSAVYLCASSPLSNTEAFFGQGTRLTVV.

This rearrangement joins TRBV9 to TRBJ1-1; 11 bases are shared with TRBD1. The CDR3 runs 14 residues. Germline V gene data show CDR1 as SGDLS and CDR2 as YYNGEE. V trimming: 6 bases; J trimming: 6 bases; junction bases outside the gene matches: 7. In DNA form, the CDR3 reads TGTGCCAGCAACCGGGACAGGGGGGAAGCTGAAGCTTTCTTT. Its translation: CASNRDRGEAEAFF.

DNA for the CDR3: TGTGCCAGCAGCTTAGCCGGGACAGCATACAATGAGCAGTTCTTC. Translation gives CASSLAGTAYNEQFF. V usage is TRBV7-2 and J usage is TRBJ2-1, with 7 bases identical to TRBD1. Germline lookup yields CDR1 SGHTA and CDR2 FQGNSA. The V and J ends lost 0 bases and 4 bases, in that order; junction bases with no gene match: 3. This CDR3 spans 15 amino acids.

Within the sample, this clone is large. The V and J genes are TRBV28 and TRBJ2-1; TRBD2 matches 7 bases. CDR1 MDHEN and CDR2 SYDVKM come from the germline V gene. V lost 6 bases and J lost 7; bases outside the gene matches: 12. This CDR3 spans 15 amino acids. CDR3 sequence: CASRVRTRPWNEQFF. The CDR3 bases are TGTGCCAGCAGAGTAAGGACTAGACCATGGAATGAGCAGTTCTTC.

The chain joins TRBV27 to TRBJ1-2; TRBD1 matches at 7 bases. J was trimmed by 8 bases and V by 2 bases; bases with no gene match: 5. Germline V lookup: CDR1 MNHEY, CDR2 SMNVEV (reference sequence). The CDR3 spans 13 residues. The CDR3 nucleotides are TGTGCCAGCAGTTTAGAGGGGGCGGGGGGCTACACCTTC. Translating it yields CASSLEGAGGYTF.

V gene TRBV9 combines with J gene TRBJ2-1; the match to TRBD2 covers 12 bases. J was trimmed by 14 bases and V by 0 bases; bases with no gene match: 3. This CDR3 has 13 residues. Germline CDR1 reads SGDLS; CDR2 reads YYNGEE. CDR3 loop: CASSVGLAGEEFF. The CDR3 DNA sequence: TGTGCCAGCAGCGTAGGACTAGCGGGAGAGGAGTTCTTC. Full variable domain (missing parts from reference TRBV9 and TRBJ2-1): DSGVTQTPKHLITATGQRVTLRCSPRSGDLSVYWYQQSLDQGLQFLIQYYNGEERAKGNILERFSAQQFPDLHSELNLSSLELGDSALYFCASSVGLAGEEFFGPGTRLTVL.

The chain recombines TRBV4-3 with TRBJ2-7; 8 bases align to TRBD2. The germline CDR1 and CDR2 sequences are LGHNA and YSLEER. The length of the CDR3 is 16 residues. Trimming removed 1 base from V and 3 bases from J; junction bases left unmatched: 8. This CDR3 reads CASSQGLLADNYEQYF. DNA for the CDR3: TGCGCCAGCAGCCAAGGATTACTAGCGGACAACTACGAGCAGTACTTC.

V and J are TRBV7-9 and TRBJ2-1; TRBD2 agrees at 7 bases. Germline V CDR1 and CDR2: SEHNR, FQNEAQ (reference sequence). After removal of 5 bases from V and 6 bases from J, the junction contained 10 bases not matched to a gene. The length of the CDR3 is 15 residues. CDR3 protein: CASSPGREIRNEQFF. The CDR3 nucleotides read TGTGCCAGCAGCCCGGGGCGGGAGATTCGCAATGAGCAGTTCTTC.

The CDR3 loop is CASRNRQALNTEAFF. As DNA, the CDR3 is TGTGCCAGTAGGAACCGACAGGCTTTGAACACTGAAGCTTTCTTT. The rearrangement uses TRBV19 and TRBJ1-1, with D perhaps TRBD1 (6 bases). CDR1 and CDR2 from the germline V gene are LNHDA and SQIVND (reference sequence). Trimming stripped 6 bases from V and 0 bases from J, with 14 bases between. The length of the CDR3 is 15 residues.

The genes are TRBV6-1 and TRBJ2-7; D not certain. Germline V lookup: CDR1 MNHNS, CDR2 SASEGT. Trimming cost V 3 bases and J 4 bases, with 4 bases left between them. The CDR3 loop spans 11 amino acids. CDR3 loop: CASSDRYEQYF. DNA of the CDR3: TGTGCCAGCAGTGACCGGTACGAGCAGTACTTC.

This clone was detected only a few times. V gene TRBV28 combines with J gene TRBJ2-6; 7 nucleotides line up with TRBD1. The CDR3 covers 16 residues. The J segment lost 4 bases and the V segment lost 3 bases, leaving 6 bases of the junction unmatched. Per germline, CDR1 MDHEN and CDR2 SYDVKM. The CDR3: CASSLDRLLGANVLTF. The CDR3 DNA reads TGTGCCAGCAGTTTGGACAGGCTTTTAGGGGCCAACGTCCTGACTTTC.

The rearrangement links TRBV7-9 to TRBJ2-7; TRBD2 aligns across 10 bases. Trimming cost V 1 base and J 5 bases; bases outside gene matches: 8. This CDR3 comprises 16 residues. Germline V gene sequence: CDR1 SEHNR, CDR2 FQNEAQ (reference sequence). Written as DNA, the CDR3 is TGTGCCAGCAGCTTAGGTACTAGCGGGACTAGAGACGAGCAGTACTTC. Protein sequence: CASSLGTSGTRDEQYF.

This clone has a handful of counts. The chain carries TRBV23-1 and TRBJ1-2; 8 bases match TRBD1. TRBV23-1 is designated an ORF whose function remains uncertain. The CDR3 is 19 residues long. V lost 7 bases to trimming and J lost 2 bases; unmatched junction nucleotides: 21. DNA for the CDR3: TGCGCCAGCATGGGGACAGGCGCTTTGTGGGGCTCTCAGAACTATGGCTACACCTTC. Amino acids: CASMGTGALWGSQNYGYTF.

V and J are TRBV27 and TRBJ2-3; maybe TRBD1 (5 bases). CDR1 and CDR2 from the germline V gene are MNHEY and SMNVEV (reference sequence). The CDR3 runs 15 residues. Deletions cut 6 bases from V and 3 bases from J, with 16 bases between. The CDR3 loop reads CASRTRQYRTDTQYF. The CDR3 DNA sequence: TGTGCCAGCAGGACGAGACAGTACAGAACAGATACGCAGTATTTT.

The chain recombines TRBV7-9 with TRBJ2-6; D gene ambiguous. CDR3 length: 16 amino acids. Trimming pared 1 base from V and 1 base from J, leaving 8 bases between. In germline, CDR1 is SEHNR, CDR2 FQNEAQ (reference sequence). The CDR3 DNA reads as TGTGCCAGCAGCTTAGTAGCCGGGTCTGGGGCCAACGTCCTGACTTTC. Translation: CASSLVAGSGANVLTF. Full variable domain (remainder filled in from reference TRBV7-9 and TRBJ2-6): DTGVSQNPRHKITKRGQNVTFRCDPISEHNRLYWYRQTLGQGPEFLTYFQNEAQLEKSRLLSDRFSAERPKGSFSTLEIQRTEQGDSAMYLCASSLVAGSGANVLTFGAGSRLTVL.

This chain connects TRBV10-2 to TRBJ1-1; TRBD1 matches 8 bases. The germline CDR1 and CDR2 sequences are WSHSY and SAAADI. J gave up 4 bases and V 7 bases, and 17 bases lay outside the gene matches. The CDR3 runs 17 residues. The CDR3 loop is CASNRDRFKERGTEAFF. CDR3 bases: TGCGCCAGCAATCGGGACAGGTTTAAAGAGAGGGGCACTGAAGCTTTCTTT.

This clone appeared a few times. This chain links TRBV6-1 with TRBJ1-2; no definite D call. V was pared by 2 bases and J by 7 bases, with 17 bases between. Germline V lookup: CDR1 MNHNS, CDR2 SASEGT. This CDR3 is built from 15 residues. CDR3 sequence reads: CASSETPGDPSGYTF. In nucleotides, the CDR3 is TGTGCCAGCAGTGAAACGCCAGGAGATCCTTCTGGCTACACCTTC.

The rearrangement links TRBV27 to TRBJ2-7, with 8 bases fitting TRBD2. The germline gives CDR1 MNHEY, CDR2 SMNVEV (reference sequence). With V trimmed by 5 bases and J by 0 bases, 6 bases remained unmatched. The CDR3 length is 15 residues. The chain's CDR3 is CASSAPGGTSYEQYF. The CDR3 DNA follows: TGTGCCAGCAGTGCCCCGGGGGGGACCTCCTACGAGCAGTACTTC.

The chain joins TRBV6-1 to TRBJ2-7; D call uncertain. Trimming cost V 1 base and J 1 base, with 8 bases left between them. Germline CDR1 is MNHNS and CDR2 is SASEGT. The CDR3 loop spans 14 amino acids. CDR3 protein: CASSEDFRSYEQYF. The CDR3 bases are TGTGCCAGCAGTGAAGATTTCCGTTCCTACGAGCAGTACTTC.

The chain has TRBV7-8 and TRBJ2-1; a weak D match, TRBD2 (5 bases). The CDR3 has 15 residues. Trimming shortened V by 1 base and J by 4 bases, and 11 bases separated the two germline ends. CDR1 and CDR2 from the germline V gene are SGHVS and FQNEAQ. As DNA, the CDR3 is TGTGCCAGCAGCTTAGAGGGAGCCACTTACAATGAGCAGTTCTTC. Translated: CASSLEGATYNEQFF.

The chain couples TRBV14 to TRBJ2-1; D not resolved. This CDR3 region has 16 residues. V dropped 1 base and J dropped 0 bases, with 10 bases sitting between them. Germline CDR1 and CDR2: SGHDN and FVKESK. DNA of the CDR3: TGTGCCAGCAGCCAAGGTCATTGGGGCTCCTACAATGAGCAGTTCTTC. Translating it yields CASSQGHWGSYNEQFF. The whole variable domain, remainder taken from reference TRBV14 and TRBJ2-1, is EAGVTQFPSHSVIEKGQTVTLRCDPISGHDNLYWYRRVMGKEIKFLLHFVKESKQDESGMPNNRFLAERTGGTYSTLKVQPAELEDSGVYFCASSQGHWGSYNEQFFGPGTRLTVL.

The chain joins TRBV19 to TRBJ2-7; 8 positions agree with TRBD1. The CDR3 length is 12 residues. J was trimmed by 9 bases and V by 9 bases; bases with no gene match: 10. Germline lookup yields CDR1 LNHDA and CDR2 SQIVND (reference sequence). In DNA, the CDR3 is TGTGCCAGCACGGGACTCAGGGGGCGGCAGTACTTC. It specifies CASTGLRGRQYF.

This clone was found a few times. V usage is TRBV6-5 and J usage is TRBJ1-2, with D tentatively TRBD1 (6 bases). The CDR3 is 14 amino acids. V was cut by 5 bases and J by 6 bases, with 16 bases left in between. Germline V gene data show CDR1 as MNHEY and CDR2 as SVGAGI. The CDR3 protein is CASSLLQGSDGYTF. The DNA of the CDR3 is TGTGCCAGCAGTCTGCTACAGGGAAGTGATGGCTACACCTTC.

The rearrangement uses TRBV28 and TRBJ1-1; a possible D gene is TRBD1 (5 bases). The germline V gene has CDR1 MDHEN and CDR2 SYDVKM. The V end lost 8 bases, the J end lost 1 base, and 11 bases lay between the germline ends. CDR3 size: 13 residues. The CDR3 spells CASAPGGNTEAFF. The CDR3 DNA reads as TGTGCCAGCGCCCCCGGGGGGAACACTGAAGCTTTCTTT.

This clone was observed a few times. The CDR3 DNA is TGTGCCAGCTCTAGCGGCTACGAGCAGTACTTC. As protein: CASSSGYEQYF. This rearrangement joins TRBV9 to TRBJ2-7; 7 nucleotides match TRBD2. The germline gives CDR1 SGDLS, CDR2 YYNGEE. The junction had 1 base not matched to a gene; V was cut back by 7 bases and J by 3 bases. The CDR3 length is 11 residues.